This TCR beta chain was sequenced for a study of identifying expanded T cells in peripheral blood. Collection occurred without any documented infections or immune events in donors. Notes on the study in general: Approximately two-week clone count variance significantly increased as total template count grew. Over two and four weeks, about 15 and 19 clones changed, versus roughly 1.1 between replicates.

This clone came up once. Antigen: not known. Method: immunoSEQ multiplex PCR; TCRdb's copy keeps in-frame clones and lacks some. The sample holds roughly 100,000 clones; about 83% are singletons and the top ten take roughly 15%. With V trimmed by 0 bases and J by 1 base, 6 bases remained unmatched. Germline-derived CDR1 and CDR2 are SGHDN and FVKESK. The CDR3 contains 17 residues. Input material: blood. The clonotype was recovered from a person aged 18-69 years in good health. The V gene is TRBV14, the J gene TRBJ2-5; the match to TRBD1 covers 9 bases. In DNA, the CDR3 is TGTGCCAGCAGCCAAGAGGGACAGGGATTCTTCCAAGAGACCCAGTACTTC. Protein: CASSQEGQGFFQETQYF.